The entry that follows covers one T cell receptor beta chain sequence. The antigen remains undetermined. Trimming took 7 bases from V and 6 from J; bases not matched to a gene: 12. CDR1 and CDR2 from the germline V gene are MNHEY and SVGAGI. The CDR3 is 15 residues long. These data belong to a study of T cell responses to AZD1222 COVID-19 vaccine. Assay used: immunoSEQ multiplex PCR; TCRdb lists only in-frame clones, some missing. The profile shows approximately 130,000 clones, around 90% of them singletons. Second-dose intervals near 4 or 12 weeks were combined. Notes on the study in general: Samples come after the peak T cell response, not at day 14. Donors were largely white British and mainly female; clonal diversity was possibly underestimated.

The material was peripheral blood, obtained 28 days after the second AZD1222 dose. V is TRBV6-5 and J is TRBJ1-2; 9 positions agree with TRBD1. The clonotype was recovered from an adult who received the AZD1222 COVID-19 vaccine. This chain's CDR3 is CASTPIATGGNGYTF. The CDR3 DNA is TGTGCCAGCACTCCTATAGCGACAGGGGGAAATGGCTACACCTTC.